These T cell receptor beta chains were read from a single sample in a study of blood T cell repertoires in COVID-19. Data came from immunoSEQ multiplex PCR; TCRdb stores just in-frame clones and leaves some out. The table shows 150,000 to 200,000 clones, with about 75% occurring only once. Sequencing was carried out using peripheral blood. These receptors were taken from a woman in her seventies with acute or convalescent COVID-19. CDR3s include the opening cysteine and the closing phenylalanine or tryptophan. The order of the fields is clone size, D gene, V gene, J gene, CDR3 protein, CDR3 DNA. The D gene is left open where the match is weak. Clone size is stated in some rows and not others, as once, few, many or a class when expanded.

clone_size: -
d_call: -
v_call: TRBV4-1
j_call: TRBJ1-5
cdr3_aa: CASSQVVQGRNQPQHF
cdr3_nt: TGCGCCAGCAGCCAAGTGGTCCAGGGCCGCAATCAGCCCCAGCATTTT

clone_size: few
d_call: TRBD2
v_call: TRBV27
j_call: TRBJ2-7
cdr3_aa: CASSLSPPIYGGSRYEQYF
cdr3_nt: TGTGCCAGCAGTTTATCGCCGCCCATTTACGGCGGGAGCAGGTACGAGCAGTACTTC

clone_size: -
d_call: -
v_call: TRBV20-1
j_call: TRBJ1-1
cdr3_aa: CSASPESEAFF
cdr3_nt: TGCAGTGCTAGCCCCGAGTCTGAAGCTTTCTTT

clone_size: -
d_call: -
v_call: TRBV2
j_call: TRBJ2-1
cdr3_aa: CASHRNSRSSYNEQFF
cdr3_nt: TGTGCCAGCCACCGTAATTCGCGAAGCTCCTACAATGAGCAGTTCTTC

clone_size: -
d_call: TRBD1
v_call: TRBV11-2
j_call: TRBJ2-7
cdr3_aa: CASSLTSGTADYEQYF
cdr3_nt: TGTGCCAGCAGCTTGACGTCCGGGACAGCCGACTACGAGCAGTACTTC

clone_size: -
d_call: TRBD1
v_call: TRBV18
j_call: TRBJ1-1
cdr3_aa: CASSPSGQRNTEAFF
cdr3_nt: TGTGCCAGCTCACCTTCGGGACAGAGGAACACTGAAGCTTTCTTT

clone_size: -
d_call: -
v_call: TRBV7-2
j_call: TRBJ1-5
cdr3_aa: CASSLVTGDQPQHF
cdr3_nt: TGTGCCAGCAGCTTAGTCACAGGCGACCAGCCCCAGCATTTT

clone_size: -
d_call: TRBD1
v_call: TRBV18
j_call: TRBJ2-7
cdr3_aa: CASSPTAGTVTYEQYF
cdr3_nt: TGTGCCAGCTCACCAACCGCCGGGACAGTCACCTACGAGCAGTACTTC

clone_size: -
d_call: TRBD2
v_call: TRBV7-2
j_call: TRBJ2-3
cdr3_aa: CASSTNLAGAGDTQYF
cdr3_nt: TGTGCCAGCAGCACGAACCTAGCGGGAGCGGGAGATACGCAGTATTTT

clone_size: -
d_call: -
v_call: TRBV9
j_call: TRBJ2-1
cdr3_aa: CASTSVFYNEQFF
cdr3_nt: TGTGCCAGTACATCTGTCTTCTACAATGAGCAGTTCTTC

clone_size: -
d_call: TRBD1
v_call: TRBV7-9
j_call: TRBJ2-7
cdr3_aa: CASHRTGTYEQYF
cdr3_nt: TGTGCCAGCCACCGGACAGGCACCTACGAGCAGTACTTC

clone_size: -
d_call: -
v_call: TRBV6-6
j_call: TRBJ2-5
cdr3_aa: CASSYDSQETQYF
cdr3_nt: TGTGCCAGCAGTTACGACAGCCAAGAGACCCAGTACTTC

clone_size: -
d_call: TRBD1
v_call: TRBV10-3
j_call: TRBJ2-5
cdr3_aa: CAIRKDRVETQYF
cdr3_nt: TGTGCCATCAGAAAAGACAGGGTAGAGACCCAGTACTTC

clone_size: -
d_call: TRBD1
v_call: TRBV27
j_call: TRBJ1-4
cdr3_aa: CASSLGTGGTEKLFF
cdr3_nt: TGTGCCAGCAGTTTAGGGACAGGGGGGACAGAAAAACTGTTTTTT

clone_size: -
d_call: -
v_call: TRBV9
j_call: TRBJ2-2
cdr3_aa: CASSLWRGNTGELFF
cdr3_nt: TGTGCCAGCAGCCTATGGCGGGGGAACACCGGGGAGCTGTTTTTT

clone_size: -
d_call: TRBD2
v_call: TRBV9
j_call: TRBJ2-5
cdr3_aa: CASSRRTSGRETQYF
cdr3_nt: TGTGCCAGCAGCCGTAGGACTAGCGGGCGGGAGACCCAGTACTTC

clone_size: once
d_call: -
v_call: TRBV10-3
j_call: TRBJ2-5
cdr3_aa: CAIQPRQEETQYF
cdr3_nt: TGTGCCATCCAACCACGGCAGGAAGAGACCCAGTACTTC

clone_size: -
d_call: -
v_call: TRBV1
j_call: TRBJ1-4
cdr3_aa: CTSSQEPGCNTSNEKLFF
cdr3_nt: TGCACCAGCAGCCAAGAACCGGGATGTAATACTAGTAATGAAAAACTGTTTTTT

clone_size: once
d_call: -
v_call: TRBV2
j_call: TRBJ1-5
cdr3_aa: CASSDRYSNQPQHF
cdr3_nt: TGTGCCAGCAGTGACAGATATAGCAATCAGCCCCAGCATTTT

clone_size: -
d_call: -
v_call: TRBV7-2
j_call: TRBJ2-2
cdr3_aa: CASSRRAPHIINTGELFF
cdr3_nt: TGTGCCAGCAGCCGGAGGGCCCCACATATAATAAACACCGGGGAGCTGTTTTTT

clone_size: -
d_call: TRBD1
v_call: TRBV6-5
j_call: TRBJ1-2
cdr3_aa: CASRGQGAGGYTF
cdr3_nt: TGTGCCAGCAGAGGACAGGGGGCGGGTGGCTACACCTTC

clone_size: -
d_call: -
v_call: TRBV5-1
j_call: TRBJ2-2
cdr3_aa: CASSSDPTGNTGELFF
cdr3_nt: TGCGCCAGCAGCTCGGACCCGACAGGGAACACCGGGGAGCTGTTTTTT

clone_size: -
d_call: -
v_call: TRBV28
j_call: TRBJ1-5
cdr3_aa: CASSPPGDGQPQHF
cdr3_nt: TGTGCCAGCAGTCCCCCAGGGGATGGTCAGCCCCAGCATTTT

clone_size: few
d_call: TRBD2
v_call: TRBV2
j_call: TRBJ2-1
cdr3_aa: CASSELAGVTNEQFF
cdr3_nt: TGTGCCAGCAGTGAACTAGCGGGAGTTACAAATGAGCAGTTCTTC

clone_size: -
d_call: -
v_call: TRBV5-1
j_call: TRBJ2-5
cdr3_aa: CASRLVPEPQETQYF
cdr3_nt: TGCGCCAGCAGGCTTGTCCCAGAACCTCAAGAGACCCAGTACTTC

clone_size: once
d_call: TRBD2
v_call: TRBV27
j_call: TRBJ2-1
cdr3_aa: CASSQSGRHNEQFF
cdr3_nt: TGTGCCAGCAGTCAAAGCGGGAGGCACAATGAGCAGTTCTTC

clone_size: -
d_call: TRBD1
v_call: TRBV7-6
j_call: TRBJ2-1
cdr3_aa: CASSTQGFLLNEQFF
cdr3_nt: TGTGCCAGCAGCACACAGGGGTTTTTACTGAATGAGCAGTTCTTC

clone_size: -
d_call: -
v_call: TRBV30
j_call: TRBJ2-2
cdr3_aa: CAWTAPGTGELFF
cdr3_nt: TGTGCCTGGACCGCACCAGGGACCGGGGAGCTGTTTTTT

clone_size: -
d_call: -
v_call: TRBV19
j_call: TRBJ1-2
cdr3_aa: CASSMQEGTMNYGYTF
cdr3_nt: TGTGCCAGTAGTATGCAGGAGGGAACCATGAACTATGGCTACACCTTC

clone_size: -
d_call: -
v_call: TRBV29-1
j_call: TRBJ2-6
cdr3_aa: CREKRSGANVLTF
cdr3_nt: TGCAGGGAGAAACGTTCTGGGGCCAACGTCCTGACTTTC

clone_size: -
d_call: -
v_call: TRBV9
j_call: TRBJ2-1
cdr3_aa: CASSVQGSSYNEQFF
cdr3_nt: TGTGCCAGCAGCGTACAGGGAAGCTCCTACAATGAGCAGTTCTTC

clone_size: -
d_call: TRBD1
v_call: TRBV6-5
j_call: TRBJ1-6
cdr3_aa: CASRVGTGTSPLHF
cdr3_nt: TGTGCCAGCAGGGTCGGGACAGGGACTTCACCCCTCCACTTT

clone_size: -
d_call: -
v_call: TRBV29-1
j_call: TRBJ2-1
cdr3_aa: CSVADIRNEQFF
cdr3_nt: TGCAGCGTTGCTGACATCAGGAATGAGCAGTTCTTC

clone_size: -
d_call: -
v_call: TRBV10-3
j_call: TRBJ2-7
cdr3_aa: CAISDPGRAAYEQYF
cdr3_nt: TGTGCCATCAGTGACCCCGGGCGGGCGGCCTACGAGCAGTACTTC

clone_size: -
d_call: -
v_call: TRBV28
j_call: TRBJ2-1
cdr3_aa: CASSSGHRGASDYNEQFF
cdr3_nt: TGTGCCAGCAGTTCCGGGCATCGAGGAGCTAGCGACTACAATGAGCAGTTCTTC

clone_size: -
d_call: -
v_call: TRBV7-9
j_call: TRBJ2-1
cdr3_aa: CASSFRTIPPYNEQFF
cdr3_nt: TGTGCCAGCAGCTTTCGGACTATTCCACCCTACAATGAGCAGTTCTTC

clone_size: -
d_call: TRBD2
v_call: TRBV7-6
j_call: TRBJ2-2
cdr3_aa: CASSSLAGEGRTGELFF
cdr3_nt: TGTGCCAGCAGCTCTTTAGCGGGAGAGGGGAGAACCGGGGAGCTGTTTTTT